The present TCR beta chain was sequenced within a study of T cell responses to AZD1222 COVID-19 vaccine. Looking at the study overall: Investigators merged groups given second doses at roughly 4 or roughly 12 weeks.

Deletions cut 3 bases from V and 6 bases from J, with 11 bases between. There are 13 residues in the CDR3. Germline loops: CDR1 KGHSH, CDR2 LQKENI. Overall study results and limits: Dominant at 160-218 and 743-854, vaccine-associated CD4 TCRs also spanned spike. Clonal diversity was possibly underestimated, and the donors were mostly white British, with more females. The study identified only six AZD1222 recipients as seropositive at baseline.

Here immunoSEQ multiplex PCR was the method, and the copy in TCRdb shows in-frame clones only, minus some. The table includes some 120,000 clones, over 75% detected once. In the case of this clone: Its target is not known.

The material was peripheral blood, obtained on day 0 of AZD1222 vaccination. This chain uses TRBV18 with TRBJ1-1; D is perhaps TRBD1 (5 bases). This TCR was recovered from an adult in good health. The CDR3: CASSPRLGAEAFF. In DNA, the CDR3 is TGTGCCAGCTCACCCAGGCTGGGGGCTGAAGCTTTCTTT.